The T cell receptor beta chain under discussion was sequenced for a study of T-cell reconstitution after alpha-beta-depleted transplantation in children. The TCRbeta library was prepared with unique molecular identifiers. MiXCR, applied by TCRdb to the PCR reads, yields one record per CDR3 protein. The top ten hold over 25% of the sample, which has some 460,000 distinct CDR3 sequences, 16% seen once. As for this clonotype: Its cognate antigen is unknown.

Study-level results: Several hundred graft clones that had expanded were reportedly the source of alpha-beta T cells about two months after transplant.

V was cut by 4 bases and J by 7 bases, with 17 bases left in between. Per the germline V gene, CDR1 is MNHEY and CDR2 is SVGEGT. There are 14 residues in the CDR3. This clonotype was obtained from a boy less than two years old who had a stem cell transplant for Wiskott-Aldrich syndrome, so the T cells may come from the graft donor. The V and J genes are TRBV6-2 or TRBV6-3 and TRBJ2-7; D is possibly TRBD1 (6 bases). The sample was PBMCs, mostly from graft donor cells, taken 360 days after TCRalphabeta/CD19-depleted stem cell transplant. The CDR3 spells CASSSLRAQGEQYF. The DNA of the CDR3 is TGTGCCAGCAGTTCCCTTCGTGCCCAGGGGGAGCAGTACTTC.